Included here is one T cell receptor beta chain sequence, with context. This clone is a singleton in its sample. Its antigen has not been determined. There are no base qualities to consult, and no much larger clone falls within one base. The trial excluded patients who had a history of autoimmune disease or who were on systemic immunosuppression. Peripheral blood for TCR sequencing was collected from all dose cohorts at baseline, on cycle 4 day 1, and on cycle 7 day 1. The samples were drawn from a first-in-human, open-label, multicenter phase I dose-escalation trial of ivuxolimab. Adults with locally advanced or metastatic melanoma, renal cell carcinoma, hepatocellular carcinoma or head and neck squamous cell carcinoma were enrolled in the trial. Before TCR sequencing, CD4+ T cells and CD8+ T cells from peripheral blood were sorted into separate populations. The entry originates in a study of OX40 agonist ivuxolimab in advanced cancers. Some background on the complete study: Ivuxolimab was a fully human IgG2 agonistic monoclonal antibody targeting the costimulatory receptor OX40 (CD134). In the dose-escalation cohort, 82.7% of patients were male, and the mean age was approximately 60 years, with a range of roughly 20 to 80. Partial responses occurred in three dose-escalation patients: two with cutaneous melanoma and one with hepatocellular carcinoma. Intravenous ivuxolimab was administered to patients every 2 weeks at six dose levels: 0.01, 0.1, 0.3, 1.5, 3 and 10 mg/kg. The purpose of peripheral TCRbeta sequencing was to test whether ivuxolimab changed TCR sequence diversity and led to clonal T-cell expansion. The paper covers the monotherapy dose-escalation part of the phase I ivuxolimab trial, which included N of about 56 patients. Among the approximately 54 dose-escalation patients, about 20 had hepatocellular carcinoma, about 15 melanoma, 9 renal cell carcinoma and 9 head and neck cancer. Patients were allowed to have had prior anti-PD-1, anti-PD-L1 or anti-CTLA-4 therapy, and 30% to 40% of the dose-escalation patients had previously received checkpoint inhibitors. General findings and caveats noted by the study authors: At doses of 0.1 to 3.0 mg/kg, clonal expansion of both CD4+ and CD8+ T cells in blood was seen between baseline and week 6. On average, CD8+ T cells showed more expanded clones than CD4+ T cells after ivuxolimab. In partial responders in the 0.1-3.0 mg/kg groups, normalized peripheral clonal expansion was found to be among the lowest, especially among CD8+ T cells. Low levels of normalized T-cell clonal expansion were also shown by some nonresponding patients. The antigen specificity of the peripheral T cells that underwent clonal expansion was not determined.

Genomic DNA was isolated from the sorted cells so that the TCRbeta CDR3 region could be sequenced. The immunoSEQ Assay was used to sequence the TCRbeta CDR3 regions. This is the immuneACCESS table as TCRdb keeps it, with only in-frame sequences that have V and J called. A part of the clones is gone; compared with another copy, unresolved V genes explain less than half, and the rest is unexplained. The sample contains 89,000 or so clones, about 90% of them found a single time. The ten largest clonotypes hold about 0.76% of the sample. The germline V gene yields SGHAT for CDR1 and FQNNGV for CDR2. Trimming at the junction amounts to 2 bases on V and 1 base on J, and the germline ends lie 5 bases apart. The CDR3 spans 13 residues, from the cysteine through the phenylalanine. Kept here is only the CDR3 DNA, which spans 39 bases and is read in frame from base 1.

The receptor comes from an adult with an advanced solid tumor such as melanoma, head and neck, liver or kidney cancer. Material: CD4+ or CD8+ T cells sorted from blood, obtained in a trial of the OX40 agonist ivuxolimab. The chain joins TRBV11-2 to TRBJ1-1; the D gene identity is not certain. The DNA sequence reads TGTGCCAGCAGCTTACATTCGAACACTGAAGCTTTCTTT. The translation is CASSLHSNTEAFF.